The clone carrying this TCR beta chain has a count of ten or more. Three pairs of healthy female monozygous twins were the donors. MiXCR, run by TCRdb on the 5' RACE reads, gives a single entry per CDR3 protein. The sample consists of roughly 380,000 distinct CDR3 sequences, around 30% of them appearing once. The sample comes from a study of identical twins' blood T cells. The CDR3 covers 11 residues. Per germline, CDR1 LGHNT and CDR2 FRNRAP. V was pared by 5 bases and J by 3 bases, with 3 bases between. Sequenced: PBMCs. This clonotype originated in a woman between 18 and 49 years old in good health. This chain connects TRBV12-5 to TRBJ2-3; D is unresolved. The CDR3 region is CASGLTDTQYF. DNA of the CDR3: TGTGCTAGTGGTCTAACAGATACGCAGTATTTT.